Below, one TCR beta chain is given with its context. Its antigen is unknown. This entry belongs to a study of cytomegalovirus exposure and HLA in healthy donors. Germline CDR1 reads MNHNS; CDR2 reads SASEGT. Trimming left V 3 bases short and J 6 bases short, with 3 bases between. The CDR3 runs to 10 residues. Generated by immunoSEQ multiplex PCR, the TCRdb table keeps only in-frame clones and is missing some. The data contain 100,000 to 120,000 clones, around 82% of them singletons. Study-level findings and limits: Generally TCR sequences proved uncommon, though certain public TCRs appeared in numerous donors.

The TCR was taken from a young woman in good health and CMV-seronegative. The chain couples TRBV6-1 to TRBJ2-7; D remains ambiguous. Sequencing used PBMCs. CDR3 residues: CASSDFEQYF. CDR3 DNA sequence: TGTGCCAGCAGTGACTTCGAGCAGTACTTC.